The sequence of this TCR beta chain was determined in a study of blood T cell repertoires in COVID-19. Study summary: Material from acute and convalescent COVID-19 was sourced from the United States, Italy and Spain. Sample material is recorded as cDNA or gDNA derived from T cells, B-cell-depleted T cells, or PBMCs.

In the authors' workflow: Estimation of nucleated cell counts relied on the amplification of reference gene primers. Clones were sequenced by immunoSEQ multiplex PCR, and TCRdb holds only the in-frame ones, with some missing. The V and J calls and clone size were taken over from that table, and D and trimming were inferred from the DNA. The repertoire holds roughly 160,000 clones, with around 90% as singletons. The CDR3 sequence is 13 residues long. The V end lost 1 base, the J end lost 7 bases, and 9 bases lay between the germline ends. CDR1 and CDR2 from the germline V gene are SGHTS and YDEGEE. This receptor was obtained from a young man with acute or convalescent COVID-19. Sequencing was done on a sample of peripheral blood. This rearrangement joins TRBV5-8 to TRBJ2-1; D gene unclear. For the CDR3, the DNA is TGTGCCAGCAGCTTGAGTAGCTGGAATGAGCAGTTCTTC. Its protein is CASSLSSWNEQFF.